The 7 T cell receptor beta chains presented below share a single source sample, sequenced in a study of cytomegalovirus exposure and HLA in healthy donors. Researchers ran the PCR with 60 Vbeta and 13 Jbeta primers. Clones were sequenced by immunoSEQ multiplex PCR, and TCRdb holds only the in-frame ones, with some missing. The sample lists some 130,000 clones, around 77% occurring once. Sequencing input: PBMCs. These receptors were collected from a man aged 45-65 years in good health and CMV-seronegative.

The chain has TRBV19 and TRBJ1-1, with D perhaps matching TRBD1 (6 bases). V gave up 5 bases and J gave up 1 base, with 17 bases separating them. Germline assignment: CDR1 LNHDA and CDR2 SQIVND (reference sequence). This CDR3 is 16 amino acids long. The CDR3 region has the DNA TGTGCCAGTAGTCCCGGACAGAGAGTTACGAACACTGAAGCTTTCTTT. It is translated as CASSPGQRVTNTEAFF.

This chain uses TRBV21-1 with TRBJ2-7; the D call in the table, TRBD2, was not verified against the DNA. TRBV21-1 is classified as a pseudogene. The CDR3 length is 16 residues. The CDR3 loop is CASSKAERESFFEQYF. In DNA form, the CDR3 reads TGTGCCAGCAGCAAAGCGGAGCGGGAGAGTTTCTTCGAGCAGTACTTC.

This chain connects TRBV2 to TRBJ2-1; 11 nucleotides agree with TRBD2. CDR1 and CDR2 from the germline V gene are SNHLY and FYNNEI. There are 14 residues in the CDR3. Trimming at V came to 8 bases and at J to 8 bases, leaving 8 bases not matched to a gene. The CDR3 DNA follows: TGTGCCAGCCAACTAGCGGGAGTGATCTATGAGCAGTTCTTC. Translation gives CASQLAGVIYEQFF.

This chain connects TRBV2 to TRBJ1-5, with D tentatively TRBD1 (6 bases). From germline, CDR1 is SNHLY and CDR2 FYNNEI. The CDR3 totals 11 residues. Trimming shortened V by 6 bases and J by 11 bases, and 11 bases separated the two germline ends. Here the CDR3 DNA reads TGTGCCAGCAGGGTGGGGGACACCCAGCATTTT. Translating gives CASRVGDTQHF.

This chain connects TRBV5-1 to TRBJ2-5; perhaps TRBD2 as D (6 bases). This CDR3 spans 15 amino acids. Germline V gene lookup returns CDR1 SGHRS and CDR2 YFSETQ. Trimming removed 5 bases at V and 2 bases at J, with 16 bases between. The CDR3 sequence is CASRTPGGRQETQYF. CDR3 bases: TGCGCCAGCAGGACCCCCGGAGGGAGACAAGAGACCCAGTACTTC. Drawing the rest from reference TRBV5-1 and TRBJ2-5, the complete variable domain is KAGVTQTPRYLIKTRGQQVTLSCSPISGHRSVSWYQQTPGQGLQFLFEYFSETQRNKGNFPGRFSGRQFSNSRSEMNVSTLELGDSALYLCASRTPGGRQETQYFGPGTRLLVL.

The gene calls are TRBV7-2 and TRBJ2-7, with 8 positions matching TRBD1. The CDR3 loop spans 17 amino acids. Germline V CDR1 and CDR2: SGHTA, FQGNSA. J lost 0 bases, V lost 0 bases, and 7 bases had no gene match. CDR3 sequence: CASSLAPGQESSYEQYF. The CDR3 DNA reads TGTGCCAGCAGCTTAGCACCGGGACAGGAGAGCTCCTACGAGCAGTACTTC.

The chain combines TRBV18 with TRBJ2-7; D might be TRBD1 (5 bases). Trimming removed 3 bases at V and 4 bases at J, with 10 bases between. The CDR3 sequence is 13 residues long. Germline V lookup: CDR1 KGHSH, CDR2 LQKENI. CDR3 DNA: TGTGCCAGCTCACCGCAGGGTGCGTACGAGCAGTACTTC. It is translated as CASSPQGAYEQYF.